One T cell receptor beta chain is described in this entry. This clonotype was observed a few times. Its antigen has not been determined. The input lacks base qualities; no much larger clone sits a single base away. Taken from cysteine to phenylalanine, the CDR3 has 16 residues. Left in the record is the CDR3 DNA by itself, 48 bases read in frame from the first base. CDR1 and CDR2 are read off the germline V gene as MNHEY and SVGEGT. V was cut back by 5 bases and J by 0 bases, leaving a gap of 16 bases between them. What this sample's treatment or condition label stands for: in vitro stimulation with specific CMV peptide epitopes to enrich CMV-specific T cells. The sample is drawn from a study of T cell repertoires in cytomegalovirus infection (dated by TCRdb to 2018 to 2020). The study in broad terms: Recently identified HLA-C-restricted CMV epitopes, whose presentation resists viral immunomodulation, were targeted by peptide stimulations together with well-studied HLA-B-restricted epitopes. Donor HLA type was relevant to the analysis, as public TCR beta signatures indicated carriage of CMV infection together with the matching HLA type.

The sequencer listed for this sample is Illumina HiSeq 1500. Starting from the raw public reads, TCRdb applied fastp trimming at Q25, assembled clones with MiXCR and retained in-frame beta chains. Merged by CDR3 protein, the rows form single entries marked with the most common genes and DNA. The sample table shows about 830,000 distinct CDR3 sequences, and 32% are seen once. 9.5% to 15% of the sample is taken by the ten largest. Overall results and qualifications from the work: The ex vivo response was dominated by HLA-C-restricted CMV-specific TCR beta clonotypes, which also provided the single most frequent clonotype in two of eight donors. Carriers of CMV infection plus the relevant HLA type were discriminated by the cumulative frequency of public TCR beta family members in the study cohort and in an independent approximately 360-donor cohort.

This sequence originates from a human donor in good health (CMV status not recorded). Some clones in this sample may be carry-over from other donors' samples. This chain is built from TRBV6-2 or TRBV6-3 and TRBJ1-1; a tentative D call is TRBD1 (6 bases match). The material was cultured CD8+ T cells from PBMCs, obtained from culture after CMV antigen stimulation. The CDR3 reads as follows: CASSGTSLHMNTEAFF. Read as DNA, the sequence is TGTGCCAGCAGTGGGACATCCTTACACATGAACACTGAAGCTTTCTTT.